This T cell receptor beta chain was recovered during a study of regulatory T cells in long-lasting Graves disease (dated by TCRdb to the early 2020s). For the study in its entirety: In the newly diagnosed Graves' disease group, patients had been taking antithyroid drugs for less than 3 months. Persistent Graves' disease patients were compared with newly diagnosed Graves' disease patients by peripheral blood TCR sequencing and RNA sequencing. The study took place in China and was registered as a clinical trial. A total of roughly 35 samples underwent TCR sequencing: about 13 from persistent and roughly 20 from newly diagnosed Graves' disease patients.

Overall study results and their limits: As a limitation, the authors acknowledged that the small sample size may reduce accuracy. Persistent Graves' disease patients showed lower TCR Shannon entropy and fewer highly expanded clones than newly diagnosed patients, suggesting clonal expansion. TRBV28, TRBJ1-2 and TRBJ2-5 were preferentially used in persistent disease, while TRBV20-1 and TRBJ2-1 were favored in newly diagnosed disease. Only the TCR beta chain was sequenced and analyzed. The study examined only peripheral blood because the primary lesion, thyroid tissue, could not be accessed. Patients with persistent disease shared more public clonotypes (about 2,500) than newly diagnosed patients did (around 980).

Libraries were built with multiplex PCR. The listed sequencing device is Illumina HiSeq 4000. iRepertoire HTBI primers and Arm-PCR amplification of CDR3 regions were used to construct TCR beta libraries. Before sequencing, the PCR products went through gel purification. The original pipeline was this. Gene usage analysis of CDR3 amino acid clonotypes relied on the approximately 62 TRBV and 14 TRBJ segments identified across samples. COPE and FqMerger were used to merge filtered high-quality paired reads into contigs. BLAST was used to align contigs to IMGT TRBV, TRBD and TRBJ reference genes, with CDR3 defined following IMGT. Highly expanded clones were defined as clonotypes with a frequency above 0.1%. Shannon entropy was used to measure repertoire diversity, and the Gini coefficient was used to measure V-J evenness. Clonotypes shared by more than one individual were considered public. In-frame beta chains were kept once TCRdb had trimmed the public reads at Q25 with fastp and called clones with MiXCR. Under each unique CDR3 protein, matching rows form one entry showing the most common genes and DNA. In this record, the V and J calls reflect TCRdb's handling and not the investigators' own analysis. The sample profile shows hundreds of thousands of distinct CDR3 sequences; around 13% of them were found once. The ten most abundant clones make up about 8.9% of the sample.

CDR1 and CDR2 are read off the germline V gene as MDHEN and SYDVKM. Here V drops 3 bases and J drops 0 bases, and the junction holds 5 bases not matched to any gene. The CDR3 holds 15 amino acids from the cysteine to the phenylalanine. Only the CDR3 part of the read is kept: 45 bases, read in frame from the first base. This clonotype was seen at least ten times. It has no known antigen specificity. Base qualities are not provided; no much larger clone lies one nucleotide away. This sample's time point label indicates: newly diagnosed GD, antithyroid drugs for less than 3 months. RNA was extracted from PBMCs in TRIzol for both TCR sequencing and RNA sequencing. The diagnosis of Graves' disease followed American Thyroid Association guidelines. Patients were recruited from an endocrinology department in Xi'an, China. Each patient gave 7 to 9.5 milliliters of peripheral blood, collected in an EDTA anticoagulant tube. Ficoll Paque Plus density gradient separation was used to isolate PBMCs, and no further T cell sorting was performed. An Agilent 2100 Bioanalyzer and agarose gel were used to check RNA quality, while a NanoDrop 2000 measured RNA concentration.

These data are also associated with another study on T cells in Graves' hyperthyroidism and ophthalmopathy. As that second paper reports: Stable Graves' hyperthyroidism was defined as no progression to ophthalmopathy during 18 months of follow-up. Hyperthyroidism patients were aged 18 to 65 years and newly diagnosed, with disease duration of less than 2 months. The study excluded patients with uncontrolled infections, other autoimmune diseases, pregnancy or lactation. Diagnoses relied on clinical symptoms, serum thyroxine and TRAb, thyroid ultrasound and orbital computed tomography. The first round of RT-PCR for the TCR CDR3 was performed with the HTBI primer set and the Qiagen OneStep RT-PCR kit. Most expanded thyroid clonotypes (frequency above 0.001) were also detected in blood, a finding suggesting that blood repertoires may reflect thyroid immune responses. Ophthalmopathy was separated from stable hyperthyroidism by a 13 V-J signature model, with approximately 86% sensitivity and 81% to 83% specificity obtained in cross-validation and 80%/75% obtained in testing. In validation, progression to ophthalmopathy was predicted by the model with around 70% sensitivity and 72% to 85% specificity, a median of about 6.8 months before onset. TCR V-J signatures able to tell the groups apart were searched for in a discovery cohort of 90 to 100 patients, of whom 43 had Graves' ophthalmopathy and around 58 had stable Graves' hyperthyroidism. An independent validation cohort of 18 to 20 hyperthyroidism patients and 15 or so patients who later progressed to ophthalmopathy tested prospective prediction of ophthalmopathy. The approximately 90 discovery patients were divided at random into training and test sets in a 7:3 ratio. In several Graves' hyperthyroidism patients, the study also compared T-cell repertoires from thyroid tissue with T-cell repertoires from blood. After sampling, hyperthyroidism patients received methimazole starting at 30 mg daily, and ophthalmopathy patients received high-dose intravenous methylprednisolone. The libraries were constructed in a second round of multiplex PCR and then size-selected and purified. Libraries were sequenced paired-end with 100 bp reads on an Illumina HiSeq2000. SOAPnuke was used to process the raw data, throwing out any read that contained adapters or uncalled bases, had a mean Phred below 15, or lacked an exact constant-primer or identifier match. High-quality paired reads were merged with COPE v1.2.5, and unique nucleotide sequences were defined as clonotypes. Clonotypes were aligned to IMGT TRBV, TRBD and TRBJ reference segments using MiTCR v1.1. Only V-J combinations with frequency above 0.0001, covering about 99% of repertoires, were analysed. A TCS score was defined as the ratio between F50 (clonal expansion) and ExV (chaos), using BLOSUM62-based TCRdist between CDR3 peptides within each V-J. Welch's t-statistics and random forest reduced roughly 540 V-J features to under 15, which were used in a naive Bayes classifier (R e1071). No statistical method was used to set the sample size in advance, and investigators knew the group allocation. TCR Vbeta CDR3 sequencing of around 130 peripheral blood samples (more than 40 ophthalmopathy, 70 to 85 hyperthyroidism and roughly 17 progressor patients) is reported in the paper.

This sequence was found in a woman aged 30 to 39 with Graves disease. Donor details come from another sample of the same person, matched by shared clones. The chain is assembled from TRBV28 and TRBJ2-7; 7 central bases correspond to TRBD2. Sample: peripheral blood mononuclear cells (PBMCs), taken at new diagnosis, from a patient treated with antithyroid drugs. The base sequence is TGTGCCAGCAGTTTTTCAGAGCGGGGCTCCTACGAGCAGTACTTC. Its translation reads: CASSFSERGSYEQYF. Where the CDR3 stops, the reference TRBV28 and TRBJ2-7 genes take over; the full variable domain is DVKVTQSSRYLVKRTGEKVFLECVQDMDHENMFWYRQDPGLGLRLIYFSYDVKMKEKGDIPEGYSVSREKKERFSLILESASTNQTSMYLCASSFSERGSYEQYFGPGTRLTVT.